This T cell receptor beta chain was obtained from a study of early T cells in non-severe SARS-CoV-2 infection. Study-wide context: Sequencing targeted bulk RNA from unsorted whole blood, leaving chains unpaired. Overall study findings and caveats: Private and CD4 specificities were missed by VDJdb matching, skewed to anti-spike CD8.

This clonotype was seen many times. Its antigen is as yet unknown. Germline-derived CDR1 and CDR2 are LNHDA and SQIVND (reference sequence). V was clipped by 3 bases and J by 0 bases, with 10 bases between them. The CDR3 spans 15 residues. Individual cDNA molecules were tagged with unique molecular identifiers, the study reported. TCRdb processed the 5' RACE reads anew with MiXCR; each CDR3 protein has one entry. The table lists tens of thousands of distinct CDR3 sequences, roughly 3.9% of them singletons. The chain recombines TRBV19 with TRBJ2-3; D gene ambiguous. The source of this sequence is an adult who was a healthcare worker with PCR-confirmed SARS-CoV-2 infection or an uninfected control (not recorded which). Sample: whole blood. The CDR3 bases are TGTGCCAGTAGTATTGGTGAGATAAGCACAGATACGCAGTATTTT. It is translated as CASSIGEISTDTQYF.